The present T cell receptor (beta chain) was sequenced within a study of blood T cell repertoires in COVID-19. Sequenced by immunoSEQ multiplex PCR; TCRdb stores in-frame clones only, minus some. The table lists 250,000 to 300,000 clones, around 89% of them singletons. Trimming left V 0 bases short and J 5 bases short, with 7 bases between. The germline V gene encodes CDR1 LNHDA and CDR2 SQIVND (reference sequence). This CDR3 has 13 amino acids. This clone was found once. Sequenced sample: PBMCs or T cells enriched from blood (not recorded which). The TCR comes from a woman aged 55-75 years in a cohort exposed to, infected with or recovered from COVID-19 (not recorded which). The chain is built from TRBV19 and TRBJ1-1; D remains ambiguous. The CDR3 spells CASSIERGTEAFF. Written as DNA, the CDR3 is TGTGCCAGTAGTATAGAGAGAGGGACTGAAGCTTTCTTT. Variable domain in full (rest from reference TRBV19 and TRBJ1-1): DGGITQSPKYLFRKEGQNVTLSCEQNLNHDAMYWYRQDPGQGLRLIYYSQIVNDFQKGDIAEGYSVSREKKESFPLTVTSAQKNPTAFYLCASSIERGTEAFFGQGTRLTVV.